Given below is one T cell receptor (beta chain) in context. Its antigen is not identified. The protocol was immunoSEQ multiplex PCR, while the TCRdb copy is restricted to in-frame clones and leaves out a portion. The table has 90,000 to 150,000 clones, around 90% seen once. This sample is part of a study of T cell responses to AZD1222 COVID-19 vaccine. Findings and caveats of the study: Increases in Spike-specific TCR breadth and depth were seen after two AZD1222 doses. Vaccine-related CD4 TCRs covered spike, predominating at 160-218 and 743-854. Clonal diversity was possibly underestimated, and the donors were mostly white British, with more females.

The clonotype comes from an adult in good health. This specimen consisted of peripheral blood, obtained on day 0 of AZD1222 vaccination.

The CDR3 spells CAWSVVLGAFF. The CDR3 DNA is TGTGCCTGGAGTGTGGTGTTGGGAGCTTTCTTT. The chain couples TRBV30 to TRBJ1-1, with D unresolved. The CDR3 loop spans 11 amino acids. Germline CDR1 is GTSNPN and CDR2 is SVGIG (reference sequence). The germline V and J ends were trimmed by 0 bases and 10 bases, with 9 bases remaining between them.